Sequencing of this TCR beta chain was carried out in a study of T cell changes during pregnancy in multiple sclerosis. Germline V gene lookup returns CDR1 SNHLY and CDR2 FYNNEI. V lost 8 bases to trimming and J lost 9 bases, with 14 bases between them. The CDR3 is made up of 12 amino acids. Some clones are missing from TCRdb's copy, which holds only in-frame ones; the method was immunoSEQ multiplex PCR. The repertoire holds 50,000 or so clones, with 85% to 95% as singletons. Specimen: peripheral blood, collected in the second trimester of pregnancy. This TCR was recovered from a female donor with multiple sclerosis, enrolled in a pregnancy study. The chain joins TRBV2 to TRBJ2-1; D remains ambiguous. In nucleotides, the CDR3 is TGTGCCAGCTCTGACTCTGGGTTTGAGCAGTTCTTC. It encodes CASSDSGFEQFF.